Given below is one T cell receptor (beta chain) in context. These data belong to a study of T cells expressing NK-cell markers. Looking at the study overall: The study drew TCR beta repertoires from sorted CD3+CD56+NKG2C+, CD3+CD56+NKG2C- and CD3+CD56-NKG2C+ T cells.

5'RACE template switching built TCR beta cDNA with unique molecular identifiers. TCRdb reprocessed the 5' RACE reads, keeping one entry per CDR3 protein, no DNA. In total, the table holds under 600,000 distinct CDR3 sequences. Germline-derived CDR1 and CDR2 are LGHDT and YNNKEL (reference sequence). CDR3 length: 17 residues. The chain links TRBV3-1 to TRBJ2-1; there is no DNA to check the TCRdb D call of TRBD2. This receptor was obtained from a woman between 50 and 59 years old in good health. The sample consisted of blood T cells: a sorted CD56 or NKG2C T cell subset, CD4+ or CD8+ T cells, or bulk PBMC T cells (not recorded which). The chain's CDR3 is CASSQASRARGLNEQFF.